This entry lists 3 T cell receptor beta chains sequenced from one sample in a study of STAT5B mutations in CD4+ large granular lymphocyte leukemia. TCRdb keeps only in-frame clones here, not all; method: immunoSEQ multiplex PCR. The sample comprises more than 30,000 clones, less than 85% of which are singletons, and more than 6% rests with the top ten. The sequencing sample was made of CD4+ T cells from blood buffy coats. These receptor sequences come from a human donor in good health.

V and J are TRBV7-6 and TRBJ2-3; no clear D. V lost 3 bases, J lost 0 bases, and 7 bases lay in between. This CDR3 contains 14 residues. Germline V lookup: CDR1 SGHVS, CDR2 FNYEAQ. The CDR3 region is CASSLSVSTDTQYF. CDR3 coding DNA: TGTGCCAGCAGCTTGAGCGTGAGCACAGATACGCAGTATTTT.

This CDR3 reads CASSLGSSQYNEQFF. In DNA, the CDR3 is TGTGCCAGCAGCTTAGGGTCTAGCCAGTACAATGAGCAGTTCTTC. The chain carries TRBV7-9 and TRBJ2-1; D possibly corresponds to TRBD2 (5 bases). The V end was cut by 1 base, the J end by 4 bases, with 11 bases between. From germline, CDR1 is SEHNR and CDR2 FQNEAQ (reference sequence). The CDR3 contains 15 residues.

The chain couples TRBV29-1 to TRBJ2-3; no clear D. Germline CDR1 is SQVTM and CDR2 is ANQGSEA. The ends were cut back, 7 bases at V and 7 bases at J, with 15 bases in the middle. The length of the CDR3 is 12 residues. This chain's CDR3 is CSALKGLNTQYF. Here the CDR3 DNA reads TGCAGCGCTCTAAAGGGTTTGAATACGCAGTATTTT.